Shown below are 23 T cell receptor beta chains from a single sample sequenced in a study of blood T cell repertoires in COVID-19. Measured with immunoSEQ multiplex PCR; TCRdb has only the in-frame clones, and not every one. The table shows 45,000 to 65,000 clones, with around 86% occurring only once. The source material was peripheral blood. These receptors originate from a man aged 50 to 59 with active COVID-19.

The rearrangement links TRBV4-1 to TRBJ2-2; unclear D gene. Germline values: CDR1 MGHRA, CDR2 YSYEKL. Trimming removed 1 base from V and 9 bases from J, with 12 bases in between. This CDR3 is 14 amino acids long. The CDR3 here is CASSQASTVWELFF. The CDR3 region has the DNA TGCGCCAGCAGCCAAGCGTCTACGGTATGGGAGCTGTTTTTT.

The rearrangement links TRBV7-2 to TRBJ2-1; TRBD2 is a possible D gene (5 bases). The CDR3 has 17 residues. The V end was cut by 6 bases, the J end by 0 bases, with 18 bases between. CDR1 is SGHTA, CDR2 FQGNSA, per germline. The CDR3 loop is CASRVPTSGSSYNEQFF. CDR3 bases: TGTGCCAGCAGAGTCCCAACCAGCGGAAGCTCCTACAATGAGCAGTTCTTC.

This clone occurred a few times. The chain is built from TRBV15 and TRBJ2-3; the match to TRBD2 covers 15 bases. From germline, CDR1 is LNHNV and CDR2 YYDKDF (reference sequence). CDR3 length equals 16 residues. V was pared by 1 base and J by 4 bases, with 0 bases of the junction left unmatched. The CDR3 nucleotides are TGTGCCACCAGCAGAGGGACTAGCGGGGGGGCAGATACGCAGTATTTT. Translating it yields CATSRGTSGGADTQYF.

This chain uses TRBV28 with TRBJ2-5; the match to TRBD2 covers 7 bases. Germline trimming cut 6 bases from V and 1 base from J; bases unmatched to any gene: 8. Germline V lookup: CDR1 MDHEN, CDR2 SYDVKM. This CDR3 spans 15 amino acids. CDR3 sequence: CASRLLGGGQETQYF. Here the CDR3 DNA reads TGTGCCAGCAGACTCTTAGGCGGGGGCCAAGAGACCCAGTACTTC.

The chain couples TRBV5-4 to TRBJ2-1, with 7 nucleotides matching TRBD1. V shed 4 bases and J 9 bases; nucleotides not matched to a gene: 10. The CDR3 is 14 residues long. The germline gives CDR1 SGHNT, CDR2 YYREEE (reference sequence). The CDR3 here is CASSPGGVSTEQFF. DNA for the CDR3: TGTGCCAGCAGCCCAGGGGGAGTTAGCACTGAGCAGTTCTTC.

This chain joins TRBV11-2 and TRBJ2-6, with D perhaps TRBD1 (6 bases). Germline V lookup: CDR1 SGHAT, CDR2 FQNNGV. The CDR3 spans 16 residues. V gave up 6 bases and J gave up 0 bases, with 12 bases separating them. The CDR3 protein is CASRPGVRSGANVLTF. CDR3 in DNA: TGTGCCAGCAGACCAGGGGTTCGCTCTGGGGCCAACGTCCTGACTTTC.

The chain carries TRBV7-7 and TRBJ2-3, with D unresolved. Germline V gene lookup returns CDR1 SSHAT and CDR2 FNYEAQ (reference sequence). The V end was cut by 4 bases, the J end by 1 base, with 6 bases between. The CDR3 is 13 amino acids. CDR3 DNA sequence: TGTGCCAGCAGCTCCCAGGGCACAGATACGCAGTATTTT. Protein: CASSSQGTDTQYF.

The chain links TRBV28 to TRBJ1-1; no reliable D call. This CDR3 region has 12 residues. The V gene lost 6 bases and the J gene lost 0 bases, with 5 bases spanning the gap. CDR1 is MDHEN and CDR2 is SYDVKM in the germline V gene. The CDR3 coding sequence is TGTGCCAGCAGGTCCGTGAACACTGAAGCTTTCTTT. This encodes CASRSVNTEAFF.

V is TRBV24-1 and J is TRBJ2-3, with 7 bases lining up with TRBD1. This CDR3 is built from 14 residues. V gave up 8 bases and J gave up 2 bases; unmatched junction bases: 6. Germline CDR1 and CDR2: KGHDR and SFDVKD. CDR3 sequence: CATMGQIHTDTQYF. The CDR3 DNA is TGTGCCACCATGGGACAGATCCACACAGATACGCAGTATTTT.

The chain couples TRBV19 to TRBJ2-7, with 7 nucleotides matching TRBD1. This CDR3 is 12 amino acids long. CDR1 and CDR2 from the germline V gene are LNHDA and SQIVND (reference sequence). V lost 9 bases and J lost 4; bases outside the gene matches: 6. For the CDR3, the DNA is TGTGCCAGCTCAGGGGGTACGTACGAGCAGTACTTC. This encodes CASSGGTYEQYF.

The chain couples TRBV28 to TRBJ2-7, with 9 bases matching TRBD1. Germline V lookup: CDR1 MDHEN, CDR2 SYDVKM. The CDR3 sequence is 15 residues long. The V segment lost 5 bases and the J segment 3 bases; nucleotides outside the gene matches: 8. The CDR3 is CASSTSGQGHYEQYF. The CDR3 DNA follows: TGTGCCAGCAGTACGTCTGGACAGGGGCACTACGAGCAGTACTTC. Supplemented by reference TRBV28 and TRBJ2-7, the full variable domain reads DVKVTQSSRYLVKRTGEKVFLECVQDMDHENMFWYRQDPGLGLRLIYFSYDVKMKEKGDIPEGYSVSREKKERFSLILESASTNQTSMYLCASSTSGQGHYEQYFGPGTRLTVT.

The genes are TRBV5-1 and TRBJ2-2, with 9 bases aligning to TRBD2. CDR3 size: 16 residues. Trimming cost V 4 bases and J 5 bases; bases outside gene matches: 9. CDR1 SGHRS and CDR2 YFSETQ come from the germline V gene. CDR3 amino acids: CASSPGASGETGELFF. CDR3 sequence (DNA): TGCGCCAGCAGCCCTGGGGCTAGCGGGGAGACCGGGGAGCTGTTTTTT.

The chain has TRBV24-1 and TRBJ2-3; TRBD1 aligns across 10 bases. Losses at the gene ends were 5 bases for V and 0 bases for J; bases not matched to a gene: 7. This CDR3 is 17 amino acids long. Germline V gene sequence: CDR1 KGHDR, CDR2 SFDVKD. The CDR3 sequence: CATSVTGTGVSTDTQYF. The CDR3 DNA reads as TGTGCCACCAGTGTTACCGGGACAGGGGTTAGCACAGATACGCAGTATTTT.

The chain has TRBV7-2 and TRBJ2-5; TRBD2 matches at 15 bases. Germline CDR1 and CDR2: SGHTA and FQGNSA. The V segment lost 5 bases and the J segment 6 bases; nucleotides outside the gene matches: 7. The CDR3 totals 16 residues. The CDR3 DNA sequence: TGTGCCAGCAGCCATCCCGGACTAGCGGGAGGGAAGACCCAGTACTTC. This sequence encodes CASSHPGLAGGKTQYF.

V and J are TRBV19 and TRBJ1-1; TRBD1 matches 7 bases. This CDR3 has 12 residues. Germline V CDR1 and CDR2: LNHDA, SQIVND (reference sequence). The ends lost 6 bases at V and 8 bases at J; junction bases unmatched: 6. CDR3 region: CASSLQGREAFF. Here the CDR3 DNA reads TGTGCCAGTAGCCTACAGGGGAGGGAAGCTTTCTTT.

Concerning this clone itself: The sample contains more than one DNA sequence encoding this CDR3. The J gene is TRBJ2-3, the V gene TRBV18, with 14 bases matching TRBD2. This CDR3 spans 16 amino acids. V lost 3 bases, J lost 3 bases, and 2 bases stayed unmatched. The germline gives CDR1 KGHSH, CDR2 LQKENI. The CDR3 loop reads CASSPGTSGSTDTQYF. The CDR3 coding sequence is TGTGCCAGCTCACCCGGGACTAGCGGGAGTACAGATACGCAGTATTTT.

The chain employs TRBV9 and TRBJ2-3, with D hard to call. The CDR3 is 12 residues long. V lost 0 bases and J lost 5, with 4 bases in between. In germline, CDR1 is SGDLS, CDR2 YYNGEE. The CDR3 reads CASSVDKDTQYF. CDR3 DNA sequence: TGTGCCAGCAGCGTAGATAAAGATACGCAGTATTTT.

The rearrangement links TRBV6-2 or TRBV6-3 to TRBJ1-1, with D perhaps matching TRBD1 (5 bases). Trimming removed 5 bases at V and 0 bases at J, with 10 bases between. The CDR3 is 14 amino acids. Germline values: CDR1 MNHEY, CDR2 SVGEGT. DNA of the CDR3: TGTGCCAGCAGTAGACAGTCATTGAACACTGAAGCTTTCTTT. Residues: CASSRQSLNTEAFF.

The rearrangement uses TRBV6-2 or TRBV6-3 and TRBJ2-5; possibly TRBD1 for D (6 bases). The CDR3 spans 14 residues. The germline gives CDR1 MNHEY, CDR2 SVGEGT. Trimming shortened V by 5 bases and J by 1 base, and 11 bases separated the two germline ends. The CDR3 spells CASSQGSLQETQYF. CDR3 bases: TGTGCCAGCAGTCAGGGGAGCCTCCAAGAGACCCAGTACTTC.

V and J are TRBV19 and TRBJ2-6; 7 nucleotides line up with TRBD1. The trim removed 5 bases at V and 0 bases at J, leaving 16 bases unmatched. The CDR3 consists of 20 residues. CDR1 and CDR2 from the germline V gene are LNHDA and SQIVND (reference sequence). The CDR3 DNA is TGTGCCAGTAGTGGCCGCCGACCGGGACAGCTTTTCTCTGGGGCCAACGTCCTGACTTTC. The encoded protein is CASSGRRPGQLFSGANVLTF.

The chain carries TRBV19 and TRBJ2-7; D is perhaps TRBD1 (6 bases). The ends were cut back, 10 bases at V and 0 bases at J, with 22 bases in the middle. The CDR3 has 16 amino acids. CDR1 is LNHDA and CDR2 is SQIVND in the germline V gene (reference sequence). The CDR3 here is CATGGEKTGSSYEQYF. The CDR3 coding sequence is TGTGCCACCGGTGGGGAGAAGACAGGCAGCTCCTACGAGCAGTACTTC. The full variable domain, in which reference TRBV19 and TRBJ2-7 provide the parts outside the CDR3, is DGGITQSPKYLFRKEGQNVTLSCEQNLNHDAMYWYRQDPGQGLRLIYYSQIVNDFQKGDIAEGYSVSREKKESFPLTVTSAQKNPTAFYLCATGGEKTGSSYEQYFGPGTRLTVT.

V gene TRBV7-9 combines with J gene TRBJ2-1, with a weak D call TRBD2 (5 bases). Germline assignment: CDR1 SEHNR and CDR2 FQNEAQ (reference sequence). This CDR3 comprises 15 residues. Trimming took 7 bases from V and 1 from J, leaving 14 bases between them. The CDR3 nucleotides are TGTGCCAGCACCATGAAGAGGGAGTCCTACAATGAGCAGTTCTTC. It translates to CASTMKRESYNEQFF.

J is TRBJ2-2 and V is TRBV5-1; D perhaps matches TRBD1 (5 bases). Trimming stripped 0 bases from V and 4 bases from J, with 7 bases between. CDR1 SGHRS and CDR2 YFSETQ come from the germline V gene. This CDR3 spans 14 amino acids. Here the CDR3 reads CASSLEQATGELFF. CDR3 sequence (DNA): TGCGCCAGCAGCTTGGAACAGGCCACCGGGGAGCTGTTTTTT.